The clone carrying this TCR beta chain appeared a few times. Its antigen remains unidentified. The source of the sample is a study of T cell repertoires in cytomegalovirus infection. In the study overall: Matching HLA type, along with CMV infection, was indicated by public TCR beta signatures.

Study results and caveats: Identification of carriers of CMV plus the relevant HLA was performed using cumulative public TCR beta family frequency. What dominated the ex vivo response were HLA-C-restricted CMV-specific TCR beta clonotypes.

TCRdb passed the reads through MiXCR, listing each CDR3 protein once. The sample comprises a few hundred thousand distinct CDR3 sequences, about a sixth of which are singletons, and less than 60% rests with the top ten. Sequenced material: CD8+ T cells from PBMCs. This receptor was taken from a human donor in good health (CMV status not recorded). Some clones in this sample may be carry-over from other donors' samples.

In DNA form, the CDR3 reads TGTGCCAGCAGTTACTCTTCAGGGGGCTACGTGGCTTTCTTT. This gives the protein CASSYSSGGYVAFF. The J gene is TRBJ1-1, the V gene TRBV6-8, with 8 bases lining up with TRBD1. The CDR3 is 14 residues long. The V and J ends lost 0 bases and 11 bases, in that order; junction bases with no gene match: 8. Germline-derived CDR1 and CDR2 are MNHGY and SAAAGT.